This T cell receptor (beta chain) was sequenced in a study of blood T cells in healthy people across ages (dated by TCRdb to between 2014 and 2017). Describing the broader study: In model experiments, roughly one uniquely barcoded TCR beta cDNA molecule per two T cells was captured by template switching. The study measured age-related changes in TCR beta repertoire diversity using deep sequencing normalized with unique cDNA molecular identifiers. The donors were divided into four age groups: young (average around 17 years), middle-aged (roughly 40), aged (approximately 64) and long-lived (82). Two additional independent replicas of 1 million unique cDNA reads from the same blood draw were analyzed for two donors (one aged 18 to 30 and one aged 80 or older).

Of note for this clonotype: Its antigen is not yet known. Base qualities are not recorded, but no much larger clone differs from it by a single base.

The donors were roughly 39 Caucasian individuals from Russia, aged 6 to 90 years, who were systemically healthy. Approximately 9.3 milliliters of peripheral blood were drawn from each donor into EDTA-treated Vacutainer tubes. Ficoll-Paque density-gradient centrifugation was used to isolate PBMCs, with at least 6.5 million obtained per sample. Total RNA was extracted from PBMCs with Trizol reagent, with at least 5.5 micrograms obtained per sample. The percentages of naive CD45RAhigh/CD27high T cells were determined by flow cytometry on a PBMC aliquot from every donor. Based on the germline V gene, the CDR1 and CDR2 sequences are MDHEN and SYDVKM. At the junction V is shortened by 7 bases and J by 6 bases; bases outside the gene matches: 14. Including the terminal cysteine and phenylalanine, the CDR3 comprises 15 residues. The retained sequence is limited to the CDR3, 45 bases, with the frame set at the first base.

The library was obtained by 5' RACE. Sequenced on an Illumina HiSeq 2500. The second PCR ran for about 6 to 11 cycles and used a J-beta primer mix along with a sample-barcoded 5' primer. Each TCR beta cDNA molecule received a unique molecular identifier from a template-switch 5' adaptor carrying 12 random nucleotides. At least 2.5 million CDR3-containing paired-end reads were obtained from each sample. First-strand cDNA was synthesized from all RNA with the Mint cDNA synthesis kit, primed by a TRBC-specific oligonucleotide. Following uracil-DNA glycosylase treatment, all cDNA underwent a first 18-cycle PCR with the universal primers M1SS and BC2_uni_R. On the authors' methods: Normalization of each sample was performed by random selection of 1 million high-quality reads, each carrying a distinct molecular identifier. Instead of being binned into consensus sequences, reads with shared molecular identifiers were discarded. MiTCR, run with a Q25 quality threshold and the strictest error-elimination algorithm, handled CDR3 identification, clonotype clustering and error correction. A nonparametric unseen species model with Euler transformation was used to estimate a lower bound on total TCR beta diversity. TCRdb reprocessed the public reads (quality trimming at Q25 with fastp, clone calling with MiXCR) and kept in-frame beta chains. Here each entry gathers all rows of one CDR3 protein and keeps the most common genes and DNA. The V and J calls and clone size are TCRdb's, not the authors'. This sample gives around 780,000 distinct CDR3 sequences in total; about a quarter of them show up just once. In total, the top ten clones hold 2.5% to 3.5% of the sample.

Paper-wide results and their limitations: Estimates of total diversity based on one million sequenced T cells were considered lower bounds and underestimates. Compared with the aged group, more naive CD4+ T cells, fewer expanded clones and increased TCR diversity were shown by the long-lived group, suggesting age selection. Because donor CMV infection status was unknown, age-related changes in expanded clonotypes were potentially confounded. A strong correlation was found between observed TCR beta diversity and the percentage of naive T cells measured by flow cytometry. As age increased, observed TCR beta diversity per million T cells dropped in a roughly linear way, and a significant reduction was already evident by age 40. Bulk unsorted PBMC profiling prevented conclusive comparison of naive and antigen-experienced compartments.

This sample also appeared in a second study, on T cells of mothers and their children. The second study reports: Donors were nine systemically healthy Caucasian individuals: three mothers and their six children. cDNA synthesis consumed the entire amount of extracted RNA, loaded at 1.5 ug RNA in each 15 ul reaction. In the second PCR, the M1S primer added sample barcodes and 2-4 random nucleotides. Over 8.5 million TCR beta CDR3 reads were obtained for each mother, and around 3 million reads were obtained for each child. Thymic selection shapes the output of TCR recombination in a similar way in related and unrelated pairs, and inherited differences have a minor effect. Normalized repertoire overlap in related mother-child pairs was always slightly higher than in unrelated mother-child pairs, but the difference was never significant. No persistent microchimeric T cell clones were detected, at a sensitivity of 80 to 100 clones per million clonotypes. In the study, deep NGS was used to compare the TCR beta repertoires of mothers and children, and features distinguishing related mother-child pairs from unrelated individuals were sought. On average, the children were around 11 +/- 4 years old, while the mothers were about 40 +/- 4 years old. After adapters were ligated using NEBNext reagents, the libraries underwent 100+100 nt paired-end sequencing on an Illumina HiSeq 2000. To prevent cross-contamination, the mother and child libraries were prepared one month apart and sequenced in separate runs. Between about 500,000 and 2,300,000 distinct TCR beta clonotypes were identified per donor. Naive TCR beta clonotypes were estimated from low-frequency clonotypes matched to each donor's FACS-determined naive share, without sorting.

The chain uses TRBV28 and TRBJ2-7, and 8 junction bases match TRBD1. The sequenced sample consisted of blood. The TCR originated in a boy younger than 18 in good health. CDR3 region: CASNLRGRGPGEQYF. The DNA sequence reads TGTGCCAGCAACCTAAGAGGCAGGGGGCCAGGCGAGCAGTACTTC.